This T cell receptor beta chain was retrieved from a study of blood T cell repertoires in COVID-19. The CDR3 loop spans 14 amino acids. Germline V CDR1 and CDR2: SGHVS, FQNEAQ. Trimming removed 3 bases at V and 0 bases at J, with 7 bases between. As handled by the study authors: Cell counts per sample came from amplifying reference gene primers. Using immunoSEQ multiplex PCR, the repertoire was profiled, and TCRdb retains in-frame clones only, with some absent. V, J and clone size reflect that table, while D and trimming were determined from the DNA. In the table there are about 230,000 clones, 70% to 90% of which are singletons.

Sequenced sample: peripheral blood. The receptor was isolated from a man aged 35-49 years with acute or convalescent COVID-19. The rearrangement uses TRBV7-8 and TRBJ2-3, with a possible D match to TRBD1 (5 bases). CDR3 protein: CASSFRGSTDTQYF. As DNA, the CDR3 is TGTGCCAGCAGCTTTAGGGGCAGCACAGATACGCAGTATTTT.